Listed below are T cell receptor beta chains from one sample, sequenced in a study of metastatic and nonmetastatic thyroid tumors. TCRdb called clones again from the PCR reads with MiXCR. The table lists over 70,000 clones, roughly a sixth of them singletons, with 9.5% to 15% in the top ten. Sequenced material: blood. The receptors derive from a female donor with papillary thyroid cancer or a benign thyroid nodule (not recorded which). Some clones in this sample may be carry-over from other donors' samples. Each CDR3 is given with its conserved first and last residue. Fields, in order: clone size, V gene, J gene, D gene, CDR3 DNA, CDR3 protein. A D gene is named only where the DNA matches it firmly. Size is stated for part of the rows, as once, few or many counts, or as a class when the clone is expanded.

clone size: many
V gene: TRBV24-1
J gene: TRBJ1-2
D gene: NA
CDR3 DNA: TGTGCCACCAGTTATCGGGCGGAAGGCTACACCTTC
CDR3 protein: CATSYRAEGYTF

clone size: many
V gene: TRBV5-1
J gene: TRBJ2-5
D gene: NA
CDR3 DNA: TGCGCCAGCAGCTTGGTGGCAGGCGGGCAGGAGACCCAGTACTTC
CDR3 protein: CASSLVAGGQETQYF

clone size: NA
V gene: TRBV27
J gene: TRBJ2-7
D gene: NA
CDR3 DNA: TGTGCCAGCAGTTTACGACAGACGCAAACCTACGAGCAGTACTTC
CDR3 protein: CASSLRQTQTYEQYF

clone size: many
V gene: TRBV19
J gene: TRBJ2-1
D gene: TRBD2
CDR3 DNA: TGTGCCAGTAGTATAGTTGCGGGGGTAGGCGAGCAGTTCTTC
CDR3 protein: CASSIVAGVGEQFF

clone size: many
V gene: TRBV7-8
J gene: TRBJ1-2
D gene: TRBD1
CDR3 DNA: TGTGCCAGCAGCTTGACAGGGAGTAACTATGGCTACACCTTC
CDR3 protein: CASSLTGSNYGYTF

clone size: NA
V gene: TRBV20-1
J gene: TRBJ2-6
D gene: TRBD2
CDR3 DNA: TGCAGTGCTAGCCCAACAACTAGCGGGTCTAGCTCTGGGGCCAACGTCCTGACTTTC
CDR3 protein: CSASPTTSGSSSGANVLTF

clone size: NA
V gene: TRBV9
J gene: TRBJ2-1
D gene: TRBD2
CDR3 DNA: TGTGCCAGCAGCGTAGGGACTAGTAGCGATGAGCAGTTCTTC
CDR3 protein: CASSVGTSSDEQFF

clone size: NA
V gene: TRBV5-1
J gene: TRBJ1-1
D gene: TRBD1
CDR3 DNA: TGCGCCAGCAGCTTGGGGGACAGGGAAGCTTTCTTT
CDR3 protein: CASSLGDREAFF

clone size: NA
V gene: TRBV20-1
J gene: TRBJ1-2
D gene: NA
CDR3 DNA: TGCAGTGCTAGTCTCTCCACAAAGGTTTATGGCTACACCTTC
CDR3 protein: CSASLSTKVYGYTF

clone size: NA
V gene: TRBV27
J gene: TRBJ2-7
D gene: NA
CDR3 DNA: TGTGCCAGCAGTTTATACCGGGGGGTGGGGGGCGACGAGCAGTACTTC
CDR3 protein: CASSLYRGVGGDEQYF

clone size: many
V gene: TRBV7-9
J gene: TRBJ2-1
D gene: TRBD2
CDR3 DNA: TGTGCCAGCAGCTTATTCACTAGCGGGATGGATGAGCAGTTCTTC
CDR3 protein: CASSLFTSGMDEQFF

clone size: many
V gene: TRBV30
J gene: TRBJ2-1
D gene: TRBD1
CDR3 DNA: TGTGCCTGGACCGATCCGGGACAGGGTTCCAATGAGCAGTTCTTC
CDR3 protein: CAWTDPGQGSNEQFF

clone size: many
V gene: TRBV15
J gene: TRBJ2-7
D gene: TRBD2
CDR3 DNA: TGTGCCACCAGCAGAGATCGTGGGACTAGCGGCTACGAGCAGTACTTC
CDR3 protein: CATSRDRGTSGYEQYF

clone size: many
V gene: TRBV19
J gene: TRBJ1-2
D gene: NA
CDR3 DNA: TGTGCCAGTAGTATAGATCGTGGCAGTAACTATGGCTACACCTTC
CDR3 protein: CASSIDRGSNYGYTF

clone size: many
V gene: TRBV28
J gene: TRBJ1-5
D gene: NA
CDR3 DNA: TGTGCCAGCAGTTCCCAGATAACCGATCAGCCCCAGCATTTT
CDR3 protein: CASSSQITDQPQHF

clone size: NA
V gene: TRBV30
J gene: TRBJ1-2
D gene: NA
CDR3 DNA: TGTGCCTGGAGTACGGACAGCTATGGCTACACCTTC
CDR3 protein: CAWSTDSYGYTF

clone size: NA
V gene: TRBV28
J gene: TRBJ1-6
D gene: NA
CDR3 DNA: TGTGCCAGCAGGGAAAAGGGGACCTATAATTCAACCCTCCACTTT
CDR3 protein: CASREKGTYNSTLHF

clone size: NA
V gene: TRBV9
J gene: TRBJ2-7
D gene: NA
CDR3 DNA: TGTGCCAGCAGCGTAGCTCCCGGACAGACCTACGAGCAGTACTTC
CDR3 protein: CASSVAPGQTYEQYF

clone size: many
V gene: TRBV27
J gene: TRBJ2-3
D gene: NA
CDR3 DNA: TGTGCCAGCACCAAAGGCCGGCACCCAAGGGGCACAGATGCGCAGTATTTT
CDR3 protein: CASTKGRHPRGTDAQYF

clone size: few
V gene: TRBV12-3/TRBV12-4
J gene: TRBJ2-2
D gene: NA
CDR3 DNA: TGTGCCAGCAGCCCCGGACAGACGAACACCGGGGAGCTGTTTTTT
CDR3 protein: CASSPGQTNTGELFF

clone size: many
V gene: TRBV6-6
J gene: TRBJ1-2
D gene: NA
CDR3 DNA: TGTGCCAGCAGTTACTCGATATCGCTTTATGGCTACACCTTC
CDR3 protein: CASSYSISLYGYTF

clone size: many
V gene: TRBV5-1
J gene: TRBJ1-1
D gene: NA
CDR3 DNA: TGCGCCAGCAGCCCTGACCGGCAAGACACTGAAGCTTTCTTT
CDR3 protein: CASSPDRQDTEAFF

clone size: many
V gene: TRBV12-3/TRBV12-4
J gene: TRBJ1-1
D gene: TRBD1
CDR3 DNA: TGTGCCAGCATGGTGAGGGGGCGAGGCACTGAAGCTTTCTTT
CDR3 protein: CASMVRGRGTEAFF

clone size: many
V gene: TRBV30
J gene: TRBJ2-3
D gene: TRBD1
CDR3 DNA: TGTGCCTGGAGTGTCGAGACAGGGTATCTGACAGATACGCAGTATTTT
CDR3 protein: CAWSVETGYLTDTQYF